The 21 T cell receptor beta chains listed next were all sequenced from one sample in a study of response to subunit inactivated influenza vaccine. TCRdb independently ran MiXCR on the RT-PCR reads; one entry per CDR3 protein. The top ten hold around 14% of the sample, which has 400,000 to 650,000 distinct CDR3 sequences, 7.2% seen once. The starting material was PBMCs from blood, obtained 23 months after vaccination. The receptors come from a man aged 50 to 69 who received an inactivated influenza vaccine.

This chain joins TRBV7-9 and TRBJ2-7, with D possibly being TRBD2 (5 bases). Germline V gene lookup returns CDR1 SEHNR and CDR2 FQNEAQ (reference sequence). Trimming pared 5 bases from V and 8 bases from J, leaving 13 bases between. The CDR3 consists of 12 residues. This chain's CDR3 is CASSLFGEKQYF. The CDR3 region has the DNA TGTGCCAGCAGCCTCTTTGGGGAGAAGCAGTACTTC. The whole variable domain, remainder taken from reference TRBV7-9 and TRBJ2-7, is DTGVSQNPRHKITKRGQNVTFRCDPISEHNRLYWYRQTLGQGPEFLTYFQNEAQLEKSRLLSDRFSAERPKGSFSTLEIQRTEQGDSAMYLCASSLFGEKQYFGPGTRLTVT.

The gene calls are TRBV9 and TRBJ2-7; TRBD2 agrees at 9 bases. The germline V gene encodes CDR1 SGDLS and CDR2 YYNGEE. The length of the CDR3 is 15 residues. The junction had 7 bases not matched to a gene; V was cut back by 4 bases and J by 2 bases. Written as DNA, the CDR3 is TGTGCCAGCAGCCCCTCCGGGACTAGCACCTACGAGCAGTACTTC. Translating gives CASSPSGTSTYEQYF.

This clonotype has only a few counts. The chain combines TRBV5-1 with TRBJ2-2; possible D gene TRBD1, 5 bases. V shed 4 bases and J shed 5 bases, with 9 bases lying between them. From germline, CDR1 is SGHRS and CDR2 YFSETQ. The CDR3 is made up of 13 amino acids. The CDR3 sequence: CASSPGSTGELFF. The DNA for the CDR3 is TGCGCCAGCAGCCCAGGGTCGACCGGGGAGCTGTTTTTT.

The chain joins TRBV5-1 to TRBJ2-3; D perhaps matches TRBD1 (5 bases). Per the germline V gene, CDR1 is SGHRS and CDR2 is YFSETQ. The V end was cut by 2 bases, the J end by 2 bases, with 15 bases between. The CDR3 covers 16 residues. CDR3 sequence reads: CASSFSGLGNTDTQYF. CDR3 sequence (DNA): TGCGCCAGCAGCTTTTCAGGGTTAGGGAACACAGATACGCAGTATTTT.

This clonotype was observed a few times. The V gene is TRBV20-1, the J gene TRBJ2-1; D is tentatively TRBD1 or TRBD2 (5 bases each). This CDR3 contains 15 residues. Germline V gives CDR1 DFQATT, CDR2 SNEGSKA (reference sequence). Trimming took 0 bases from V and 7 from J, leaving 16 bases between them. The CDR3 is CSARDGDAPRNEQFF. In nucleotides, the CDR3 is TGCAGTGCTAGAGATGGGGACGCCCCTAGGAATGAGCAGTTCTTC.

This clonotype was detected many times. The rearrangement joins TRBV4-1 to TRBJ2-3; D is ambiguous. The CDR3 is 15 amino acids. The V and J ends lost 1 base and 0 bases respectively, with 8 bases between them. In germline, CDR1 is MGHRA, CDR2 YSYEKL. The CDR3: CASSQGPASTDTQYF. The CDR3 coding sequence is TGCGCCAGCAGCCAAGGGCCGGCTAGCACAGATACGCAGTATTTT.

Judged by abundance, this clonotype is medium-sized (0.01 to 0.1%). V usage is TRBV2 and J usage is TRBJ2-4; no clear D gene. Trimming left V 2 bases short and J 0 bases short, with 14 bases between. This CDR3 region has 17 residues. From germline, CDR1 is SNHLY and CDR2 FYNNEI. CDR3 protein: CASSELSETLAKNIQYF. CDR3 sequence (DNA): TGTGCCAGCAGTGAATTGAGCGAAACGCTAGCCAAAAACATTCAGTACTTC.

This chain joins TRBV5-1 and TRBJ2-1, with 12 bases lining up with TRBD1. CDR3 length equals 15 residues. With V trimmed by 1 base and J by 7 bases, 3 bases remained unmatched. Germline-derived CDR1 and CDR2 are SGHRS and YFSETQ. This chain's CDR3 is CASSLWDRGRNEQFF. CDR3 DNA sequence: TGCGCCAGCAGCTTGTGGGACAGGGGGCGTAATGAGCAGTTCTTC.

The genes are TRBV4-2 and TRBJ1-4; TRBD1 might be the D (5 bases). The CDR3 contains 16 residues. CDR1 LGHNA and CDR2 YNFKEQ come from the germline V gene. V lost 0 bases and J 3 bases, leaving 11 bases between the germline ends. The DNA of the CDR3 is TGTGCCAGCAGCCAAGATTTGGCAGGGTCTAATGAAAAACTGTTTTTT. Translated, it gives CASSQDLAGSNEKLFF.

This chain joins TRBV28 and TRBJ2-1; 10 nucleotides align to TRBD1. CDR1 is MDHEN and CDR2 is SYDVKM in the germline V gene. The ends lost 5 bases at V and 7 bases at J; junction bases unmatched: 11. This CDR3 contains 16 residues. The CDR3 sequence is CASSRIWDRGTNEQFF. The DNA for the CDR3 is TGTGCCAGCAGTCGAATTTGGGACAGGGGTACGAATGAGCAGTTCTTC.

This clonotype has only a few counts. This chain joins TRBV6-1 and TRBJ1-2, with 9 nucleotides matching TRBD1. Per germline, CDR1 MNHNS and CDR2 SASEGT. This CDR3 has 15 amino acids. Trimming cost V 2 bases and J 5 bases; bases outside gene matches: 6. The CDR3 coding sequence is TGTGCCAGCAGTGAACCGGGACAGGGCCTTTATGGCTACACCTTC. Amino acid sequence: CASSEPGQGLYGYTF.

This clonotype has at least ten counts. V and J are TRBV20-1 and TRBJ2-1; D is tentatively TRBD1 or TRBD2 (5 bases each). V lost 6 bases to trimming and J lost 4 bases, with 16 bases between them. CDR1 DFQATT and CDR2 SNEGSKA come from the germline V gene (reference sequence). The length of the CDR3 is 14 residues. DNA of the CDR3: TGCAGTGCCGGCAGTTGGGGGAAGTACAATGAGCAGTTCTTC. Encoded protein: CSAGSWGKYNEQFF.

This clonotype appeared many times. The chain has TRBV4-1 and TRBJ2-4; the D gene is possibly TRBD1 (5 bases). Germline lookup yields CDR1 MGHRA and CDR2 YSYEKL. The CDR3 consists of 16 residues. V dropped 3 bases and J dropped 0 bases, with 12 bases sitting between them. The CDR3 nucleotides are TGCGCCAGCAGCCAGGTTCAGGGTTTAGCCAAAAACATTCAGTACTTC. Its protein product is CASSQVQGLAKNIQYF.

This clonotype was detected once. The CDR3 DNA reads as TGTGCCAGCAGTCCAGAGGGGAACAATCAGCCCCAGCATTTT. The encoded protein is CASSPEGNNQPQHF. The chain combines TRBV7-9 with TRBJ1-5; maybe TRBD1 (5 bases). Trimming removed 6 bases from V and 3 bases from J, with 12 bases in between. This CDR3 is built from 14 residues. Per germline, CDR1 SEHNR and CDR2 FQNEAQ (reference sequence).

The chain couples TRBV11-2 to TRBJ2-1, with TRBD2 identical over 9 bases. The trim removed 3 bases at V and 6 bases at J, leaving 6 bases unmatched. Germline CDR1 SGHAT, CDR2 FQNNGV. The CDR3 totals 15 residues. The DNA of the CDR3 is TGTGCCAGCAGCTTTTTAGCGGGAGCGTCCAATGAGCAGTTCTTC. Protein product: CASSFLAGASNEQFF.

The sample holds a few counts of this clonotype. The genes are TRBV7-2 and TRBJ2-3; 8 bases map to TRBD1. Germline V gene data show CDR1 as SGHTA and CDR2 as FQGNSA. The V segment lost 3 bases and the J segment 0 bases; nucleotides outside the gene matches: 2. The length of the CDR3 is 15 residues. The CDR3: CASSFRQGSTDTQYF. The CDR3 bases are TGTGCCAGCAGCTTCCGACAGGGGAGCACAGATACGCAGTATTTT.

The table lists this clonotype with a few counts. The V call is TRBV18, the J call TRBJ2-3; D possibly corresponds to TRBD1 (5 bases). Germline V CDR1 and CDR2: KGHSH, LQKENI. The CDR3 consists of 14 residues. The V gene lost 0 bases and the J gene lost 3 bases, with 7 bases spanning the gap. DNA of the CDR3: TGTGCCAGCTCACCACCGCAGGGAACAGATACGCAGTATTTT. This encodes CASSPPQGTDTQYF. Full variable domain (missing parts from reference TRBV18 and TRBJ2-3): NAGVMQNPRHLVRRRGQEARLRCSPMKGHSHVYWYRQLPEEGLKFMVYLQKENIIDESGMPKERFSAEFPKEGPSILRIQQVVRGDSAAYFCASSPPQGTDTQYFGPGTRLTVL.

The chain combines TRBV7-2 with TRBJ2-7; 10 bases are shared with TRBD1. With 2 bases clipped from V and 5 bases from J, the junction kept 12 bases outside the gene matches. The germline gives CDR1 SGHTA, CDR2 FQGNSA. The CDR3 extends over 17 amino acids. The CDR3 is CASSLRIWGQGRHEQYF. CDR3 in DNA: TGTGCCAGCAGCTTACGAATTTGGGGACAGGGGCGCCACGAGCAGTACTTC.

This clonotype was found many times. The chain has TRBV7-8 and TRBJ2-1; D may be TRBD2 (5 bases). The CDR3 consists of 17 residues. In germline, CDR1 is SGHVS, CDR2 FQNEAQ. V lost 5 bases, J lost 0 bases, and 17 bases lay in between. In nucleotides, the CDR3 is TGTGCCAGCAGCCCCCCTGGCGGCACTAGCTCCTACAATGAGCAGTTCTTC. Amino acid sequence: CASSPPGGTSSYNEQFF.

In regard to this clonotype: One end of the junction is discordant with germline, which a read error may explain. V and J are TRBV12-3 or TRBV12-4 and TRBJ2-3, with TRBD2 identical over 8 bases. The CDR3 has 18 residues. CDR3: CACSYGLARSSSTDTQYF. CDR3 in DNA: TGTGCCTGCAGCTACGGACTAGCTCGATCTTCTAGCACAGATACGCAGTATTTT.

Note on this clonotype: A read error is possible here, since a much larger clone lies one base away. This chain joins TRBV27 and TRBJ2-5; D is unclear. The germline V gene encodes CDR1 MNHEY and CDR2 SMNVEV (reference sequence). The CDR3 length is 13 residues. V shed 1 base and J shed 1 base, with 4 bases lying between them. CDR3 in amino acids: CASSLWAQETQYF. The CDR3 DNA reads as TGTGCCAGCAGTTTATGGGCCCAAGAGACCCAGTACTTC.